This is a list of T cell receptor beta chains from one sample in a study of blood T cell repertoires in COVID-19. Some clones are missing from TCRdb's copy, which holds only in-frame ones; the method was immunoSEQ multiplex PCR. This table has about 440,000 clones, 88% appearing once. What was sequenced was peripheral blood. The receptors here all came from a woman between 50 and 59 years old with COVID-19, enrolled during active disease. CDR3s include the opening cysteine and the closing phenylalanine or tryptophan. D genes are given only for firm matches. Not all rows give a size; the values are once, few, many and, for expanded clones, a class.

few | TRBJ1-3 | NA | TRBV10-1 | CACSAGTGNTIYF | TGCGCCTGTTCAGCGGGGACTGGAAACACCATATATTTT
few | TRBJ1-2 | TRBD1 | TRBV4-2 | CASSQDRVKGYTF | TGTGCCAGCAGCCAGGACAGGGTAAAGGGCTACACCTTC
NA | TRBJ1-4 | TRBD1 | TRBV2 | CASSRDSLSTNEKLFF | TGTGCCAGCAGCCGGGACAGTTTGTCAACTAATGAAAAACTGTTTTTT
NA | TRBJ1-3 | TRBD1 | TRBV5-4 | CASSLARDRGNTIYF | TGTGCCAGCAGCTTGGCCAGGGACAGGGGAAACACCATATATTTT
NA | TRBJ1-1 | NA | TRBV9 | CASSSSPIANTEAFF | TGTGCCAGCAGCTCTAGCCCCATAGCGAACACTGAAGCTTTCTTT
NA | TRBJ2-7 | NA | TRBV5-1 | CASSLDGGYGRGTYEQYF | TGCGCCAGCAGCTTGGACGGGGGTTATGGGCGGGGTACCTACGAGCAGTACTTC
NA | TRBJ1-2 | NA | TRBV5-1 | CASGEGANYGYTF | TGCGCCAGCGGTGAGGGGGCTAACTATGGCTACACCTTC
once | TRBJ2-3 | NA | TRBV29-1 | CSVDLTDTQYF | TGCAGCGTTGATTTGACTGATACGCAGTATTTT
NA | TRBJ1-3 | NA | TRBV7-9 | CASSFSQGRNTIYF | TGTGCCAGCAGCTTCTCGCAGGGTCGAAACACCATATATTTT
NA | TRBJ1-1 | NA | TRBV12-3/TRBV12-4 | CASSGGVLTEAFF | TGTGCCAGCAGCGGCGGGGTCCTCACTGAAGCTTTCTTT
NA | TRBJ2-3 | NA | TRBV24-1 | CAVSPGDTQYF | TGTGCCGTCTCACCGGGGGATACGCAGTATTTT
few | TRBJ1-2 | NA | TRBV30 | CAWSVRRAPYYGYTF | TGTGCCTGGAGTGTAAGGAGGGCCCCGTACTATGGCTACACCTTC
NA | TRBJ2-1 | NA | TRBV4-1 | CASSPRGSEQFF | TGCGCCAGCAGCCCCAGGGGTAGTGAGCAGTTCTTC
few | TRBJ1-2 | TRBD1 | TRBV5-1 | CASSFGTANYGYTF | TGCGCCAGCAGCTTCGGGACAGCTAACTATGGCTACACCTTC
NA | TRBJ2-7 | NA | TRBV28 | CASRSSFVSNEQYF | TGTGCCAGCAGATCCTCGTTTGTGAGTAACGAGCAGTACTTC
NA | TRBJ2-2 | NA | TRBV5-1 | CASRFGGNTGELFF | TGCGCCAGCAGGTTCGGAGGGAACACCGGGGAGCTGTTTTTT
NA | TRBJ2-3 | NA | TRBV5-8 | CASSLGQQLTDTQYF | TGTGCCAGCAGCTTGGGACAGCAACTCACAGATACGCAGTATTTT
NA | TRBJ2-2 | NA | TRBV24-1 | CATRGRETNTGELFF | TGTGCCACCAGGGGACGGGAGACGAACACCGGGGAGCTGTTTTTT
NA | TRBJ1-2 | NA | TRBV4-2 | CASSQDGQGSYGYTF | TGTGCCAGCAGCCAAGATGGTCAGGGAAGCTATGGCTACACCTTC
NA | TRBJ2-2 | TRBD1 | TRBV11-2 | CASRRQGNTGELFF | TGTGCCAGCAGACGACAGGGGAACACCGGGGAGCTGTTTTTT
NA | TRBJ2-7 | TRBD1 | TRBV28 | CASSSRTGWYF | TGTGCCAGCAGTTCCCGGACAGGGTGGTACTTC
NA | TRBJ2-1 | NA | TRBV24-1 | CATGMGGDDEQFF | TGTGCCACCGGAATGGGGGGTGATGATGAGCAGTTCTTC
NA | TRBJ2-7 | NA | TRBV6-1 | CASSEPPAGFSWEQYF | TGTGCCAGCAGTGAACCCCCGGCAGGGTTTTCGTGGGAGCAGTACTTC
NA | TRBJ2-5 | NA | TRBV9 | CASRGQEETQYF | TGTGCCAGCCGAGGCCAAGAAGAGACCCAGTACTTC
NA | TRBJ1-2 | NA | TRBV19 | CASSIRGREEVGYTF | TGTGCCAGTAGTATAAGGGGCAGGGAAGAGGTGGGCTACACCTTC
NA | TRBJ1-1 | NA | TRBV18 | CASSFQANTEAFF | TGTGCCAGCTCATTCCAGGCGAACACTGAAGCTTTCTTT
NA | TRBJ1-1 | NA | TRBV5-1 | CASSFSPGGTEAFF | TGCGCCAGCAGCTTTAGCCCGGGGGGGACTGAAGCTTTCTTT
NA | TRBJ2-1 | NA | TRBV12-3/TRBV12-4 | CASSDGGEQFF | TGTGCCAGCAGTGACGGAGGCGAGCAGTTCTTC
NA | TRBJ1-1 | NA | TRBV6-1 | CASSEVLGAGNTEAFF | TGTGCCAGCAGTGAAGTTCTAGGGGCCGGGAACACTGAAGCTTTCTTT
once | TRBJ2-5 | TRBD1 | TRBV5-6 | CASSLQGRETQYF | TGTGCCAGCAGTCTACAGGGGCGAGAGACCCAGTACTTC
NA | TRBJ1-6 | NA | TRBV3-1/TRBV3-2 | CASSQMGRNSPLHF | TGTGCCAGCAGCCAAATGGGCCGTAATTCACCCCTCCACTTT
NA | TRBJ2-3 | NA | TRBV19 | CASSKSEEWDTQYF | TGTGCCAGTAGTAAATCGGAGGAGTGGGATACGCAGTATTTT
NA | TRBJ1-2 | NA | TRBV12-3/TRBV12-4 | CASTPSAGQGYTF | TGTGCCAGCACTCCGTCGGCAGGCCAAGGCTACACCTTC
NA | TRBJ1-2 | NA | TRBV20-1 | CSASVSVPRNGYTF | TGCAGTGCTAGTGTATCAGTCCCGAGGAATGGCTACACCTTC
NA | TRBJ1-2 | NA | TRBV7-9 | CASTWTEIGSGYTF | TGTGCCAGCACCTGGACAGAAATCGGCTCTGGCTACACCTTC
NA | TRBJ2-2 | TRBD1 | TRBV5-1 | CASSLVGGSDTGELFF | TGCGCCAGCAGCTTGGTAGGGGGCTCAGACACCGGGGAGCTGTTTTTT
once | TRBJ1-6 | NA | TRBV30 | CAWSPNRDSPLHF | TGTGCCTGGAGTCCTAACAGGGATTCACCCCTCCACTTT
once | TRBJ2-7 | TRBD2 | TRBV5-1 | CASSAGEGYEQYF | TGCGCCAGCAGCGCGGGGGAGGGCTACGAGCAGTACTTC
NA | TRBJ2-5 | NA | TRBV7-8 | CASTQMYQETQYF | TGTGCCAGCACCCAAATGTACCAAGAGACCCAGTACTTC
NA | TRBJ2-2 | TRBD2 | TRBV4-2 | CASSQFLPLGLAGGTGELFF | TGTGCCAGCAGCCAATTCCTCCCCCTCGGGCTAGCGGGGGGAACCGGGGAGCTGTTTTTT
NA | TRBJ1-2 | NA | TRBV30 | CAWTHRGRIPSRNYGYTF | TGTGCCTGGACCCACCGAGGGCGAATTCCCTCCCGGAACTATGGCTACACCTTC
NA | TRBJ1-5 | NA | TRBV6-5 | CASRPGVSNQPQHF | TGTGCCAGCAGACCAGGGGTCAGCAATCAGCCCCAGCATTTT
NA | TRBJ1-1 | NA | TRBV21-1 | CASVFPQGKNTEAFF | TGTGCCAGCGTTTTTCCCCAGGGCAAGAACACTGAAGCTTTCTTT